This T cell receptor beta chain was profiled in a study of T cell responses to AZD1222 COVID-19 vaccine. The CDR3 contains 13 residues. In germline, CDR1 is LNHDA, CDR2 SQIVND (reference sequence). Trimming pared 7 bases from V and 1 base from J, leaving 10 bases between. Study conclusions and caveats: Nearly half of unique spike-specific TCRs reportedly avoided B.1.351 and B.1.1.7 mutated regions. Across the whole spike, CD4 TCRs peaked at regions 160-218 and 743-854.

Notes on this clone: Its target is not known.

Sequencing used immunoSEQ multiplex PCR; TCRdb keeps in-frame clones, though not all of them. The table includes roughly 77,000 clones, 88% detected once. The genes are TRBV19 and TRBJ1-1, with D unresolved. This receptor was identified in an adult in good health. This specimen was peripheral blood, taken on day 0 of MenACWY control vaccination. The CDR3 reads CASTPSENTEAFF. The CDR3 coding sequence is TGTGCCAGTACTCCCAGTGAGAACACTGAAGCTTTCTTT.